These 8 T cell receptor beta chains were all obtained from the same sample, sequenced in a study of T cells in localized non-small cell lung cancer. The repertoire was sequenced with immunoSEQ multiplex PCR; TCRdb's copy has only in-frame clones and lacks some. The table shows approximately 1,400 clones, with about 20% occurring only once. The sequencing used normal lung tissue next to the tumor, collected before any cancer treatment. The receptor set was obtained from a female donor older than 55 with stage II squamous cell lung carcinoma.

In its sample, this clone ranks as medium-sized (0.01 to 0.1%). V usage is TRBV11-3 and J usage is TRBJ2-7; D is unclear. CDR1 and CDR2 from the germline V gene are SGHNT and YENEEA. The V gene lost 2 bases and the J gene lost 6 bases, with 14 bases spanning the gap. The CDR3 covers 14 residues. CDR3: CASSLSIAVGEQYF. The CDR3 bases are TGTGCCAGCAGCTTAAGTATTGCCGTGGGCGAGCAGTACTTC.

The CDR3 nucleotides are TGTGCCAGCAGTTCGACAGGGACCGGGGAGCTGTTTTTT. It encodes CASSSTGTGELFF. This chain links TRBV6-8 with TRBJ2-2; TRBD1 matches 7 bases. V lost 4 bases, J lost 5 bases, and 1 base stayed unmatched. This CDR3 has 13 amino acids. In germline, CDR1 is MNHGY, CDR2 SAAAGT.

This clone was found a few times. The rearrangement links TRBV23-1 to TRBJ1-3; TRBD1 is a possible D gene (6 bases). TRBV23-1 is an ORF, with its function uncertain. The CDR3 length is 13 residues. Deletions cut 6 bases from V and 3 bases from J, with 9 bases between. In nucleotides, the CDR3 is TGCGCCAGCAGCCCGGGACATGGAAACACCATATATTTT. It is translated as CASSPGHGNTIYF.

This clone occurred a few times. The chain joins TRBV30 to TRBJ1-1; the D gene is possibly TRBD1 (5 bases). Looked up from germline, CDR1 is GTSNPN and CDR2 is SVGIG (reference sequence). The CDR3 has 14 residues. Deletions cut 3 bases from V and 4 bases from J, with 15 bases between. This chain's CDR3 is CAWRGRGLGTEAFF. CDR3 in DNA: TGTGCCTGGAGAGGGCGGGGGTTGGGCACTGAAGCTTTCTTT.

The V gene is TRBV11-3, the J gene TRBJ2-1; no firm D call. The germline V and J ends were trimmed by 1 base and 13 bases, with 17 bases remaining between them. This CDR3 has 14 amino acids. From germline, CDR1 is SGHNT and CDR2 YENEEA. The CDR3 region has the DNA TGTGCCAGCAGCTTAGGGAACAACCCAACTTTTCAGTTCTTC. It yields the protein CASSLGNNPTFQFF.

This clone has only a few counts. The chain couples TRBV6-8 to TRBJ1-2; no definite D call. CDR1 and CDR2 from the germline V gene are MNHGY and SAAAGT. This CDR3 has 15 residues. V was pared by 0 bases and J by 1 base, with 9 bases between. CDR3 DNA sequence: TGTGCCAGCAGTTACTCTAAGGATCTTAACTATGGCTACACCTTC. Encoded protein: CASSYSKDLNYGYTF.

This clone appeared a single time. The rearrangement joins TRBV5-1 to TRBJ2-7; no firm D call. Germline V gives CDR1 SGHRS, CDR2 YFSETQ. V gave up 4 bases and J gave up 3 bases, with 14 bases separating them. CDR3 size: 14 residues. CDR3 DNA sequence: TGCGCCAGCAGCCAGTCCGGTGGCGTCTACGAGCAGTACTTC. This encodes CASSQSGGVYEQYF.

V usage is TRBV11-3 and J usage is TRBJ2-5; D tentatively reads TRBD1 or TRBD2 (5 bases each). The germline V gene has CDR1 SGHNT and CDR2 YENEEA. The CDR3 runs to 14 residues. The V and J ends lost 4 bases and 1 base respectively, with 10 bases between them. The CDR3 region is CASSYRGLQETQYF. As DNA, the CDR3 is TGTGCCAGCAGCTACCGGGGCCTCCAAGAGACCCAGTACTTC.